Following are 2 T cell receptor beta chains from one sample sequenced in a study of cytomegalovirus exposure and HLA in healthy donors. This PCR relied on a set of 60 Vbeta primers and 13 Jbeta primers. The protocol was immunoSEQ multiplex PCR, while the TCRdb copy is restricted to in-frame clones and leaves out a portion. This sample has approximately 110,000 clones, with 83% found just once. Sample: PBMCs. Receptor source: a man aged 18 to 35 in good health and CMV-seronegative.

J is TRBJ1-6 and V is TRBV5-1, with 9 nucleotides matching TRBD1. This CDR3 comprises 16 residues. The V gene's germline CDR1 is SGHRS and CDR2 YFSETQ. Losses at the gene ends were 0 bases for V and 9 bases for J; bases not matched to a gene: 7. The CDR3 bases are TGCGCCAGCAGCTTGGTCCCACAGGGGGCGGGTTCACCCCTCCACTTT. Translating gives CASSLVPQGAGSPLHF. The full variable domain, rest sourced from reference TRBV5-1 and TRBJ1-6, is KAGVTQTPRYLIKTRGQQVTLSCSPISGHRSVSWYQQTPGQGLQFLFEYFSETQRNKGNFPGRFSGRQFSNSRSEMNVSTLELGDSALYLCASSLVPQGAGSPLHFGNGTRLTVT.

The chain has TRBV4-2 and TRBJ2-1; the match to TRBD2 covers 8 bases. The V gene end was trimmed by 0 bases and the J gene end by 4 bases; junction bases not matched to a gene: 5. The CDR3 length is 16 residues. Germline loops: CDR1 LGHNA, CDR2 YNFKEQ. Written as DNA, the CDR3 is TGTGCCAGCAGCCAAGAAGGGTCTAGCGGGTACAATGAGCAGTTCTTC. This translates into CASSQEGSSGYNEQFF.